This passage covers 15 T cell receptor beta chains from one sample sequenced in a study of CD8 T cells in ankylosing spondylitis. Via MiXCR, TCRdb re-called the 5' RACE reads, giving one row per CDR3 protein. The data hold hundreds of thousands of distinct CDR3 sequences, with 7% to 10% observed a single time. The sequenced material came from blood, either unsorted or a sorted T cell fraction (not recorded which). The receptors were gathered from a female donor with ankylosing spondylitis or in good health (not recorded which).

This clonotype was counted at least ten times. Here the CDR3 DNA reads TGTGCCAGTAGTATGACAGGGGGGAACTATGGCTACACCTTC. Protein product: CASSMTGGNYGYTF. This chain uses TRBV19 with TRBJ1-2; TRBD1 matches 9 bases. The CDR3 totals 14 residues. CDR1 LNHDA and CDR2 SQIVND come from the germline V gene (reference sequence). With V trimmed by 3 bases and J by 2 bases, 1 base remained unmatched.

This clonotype was observed at least ten times. This chain joins TRBV20-1 and TRBJ2-3; D is undetermined. V was clipped by 3 bases and J by 0 bases, with 7 bases between them. The CDR3 runs to 13 residues. Germline V gene sequence: CDR1 DFQATT, CDR2 SNEGSKA (reference sequence). The CDR3, as DNA: TGCAGTGCTAGGGTTACTAGCACAGATACGCAGTATTTT. Its protein product is CSARVTSTDTQYF.

The rearrangement uses TRBV3-1 and TRBJ2-1; possibly TRBD1 or TRBD2 for D (5 bases each). CDR1 is LGHDT, CDR2 YNNKEL, per germline (reference sequence). The CDR3 totals 15 residues. Trimming removed 7 bases from V and 5 bases from J, with 18 bases in between. The CDR3 sequence: CASTKHRDRNNEQFF. The CDR3 DNA sequence: TGTGCCAGCACCAAGCACCGGGACCGCAACAATGAGCAGTTCTTC.

In its sample, this clonotype was seen many times. The chain joins TRBV12-3 or TRBV12-4 to TRBJ1-1, with D perhaps TRBD1 (5 bases). CDR3 length: 12 residues. V gave up 5 bases and J gave up 6 bases, with 10 bases separating them. DNA of the CDR3: TGTGCCAGCAGTGCCCTGGGGGCTGAAGCTTTCTTT. Translating gives CASSALGAEAFF.

This clonotype was picked up a small number of times. This chain connects TRBV7-9 to TRBJ2-1, with TRBD1 as a possible D gene (6 bases). Trimming stripped 5 bases from V and 5 bases from J, with 19 bases between. CDR3 length equals 16 residues. CDR1 and CDR2 (germline): SEHNR, FQNEAQ (reference sequence). The DNA for the CDR3 is TGTGCCAGCAGCCCCCGGGGCAGGGGAAACGACAATGAGCAGTTCTTC. It codes for CASSPRGRGNDNEQFF.

The table lists this clonotype with many counts. This rearrangement joins TRBV4-3 to TRBJ1-5, with TRBD1 as a possible D gene (5 bases). The CDR3 contains 15 residues. From germline, CDR1 is LGHNA and CDR2 YSLEER. The V end was cut by 0 bases, the J end by 5 bases, with 11 bases between. DNA for the CDR3: TGCGCCAGCAGCCAAGAAGGAGGGGAGGATCAGCCCCAGCATTTT. As protein: CASSQEGGEDQPQHF.

Remarks on this clonotype: This may come from a read error, since a much larger clone is one base off. This rearrangement joins TRBV11-2 to TRBJ2-7; D is undetermined. The germline CDR1 and CDR2 sequences are SGHAT and FQNNGV. The CDR3 runs 11 residues. DNA of the CDR3: TGTACCAGCAGCTTAGTGGCCGAGCAGTACTTC. It is translated as CTSSLVAEQYF.

This clonotype was counted many times. The rearrangement joins TRBV20-1 to TRBJ2-1; D is unclear. CDR1 and CDR2 from the germline V gene are DFQATT and SNEGSKA (reference sequence). V lost 0 bases and J 0 bases, leaving 6 bases between the germline ends. This CDR3 is 14 amino acids long. Here the CDR3 DNA reads TGCAGTGCTAGAGACAGAGTCTCCTACAATGAGCAGTTCTTC. Its translation: CSARDRVSYNEQFF.

This clonotype was picked up many times. The chain joins TRBV5-1 to TRBJ2-4; D remains ambiguous. From germline, CDR1 is SGHRS and CDR2 YFSETQ. The CDR3 length is 15 residues. V gave up 7 bases and J gave up 0 bases, with 14 bases separating them. This CDR3 reads CASADPEIAKNIQYF. In DNA form, the CDR3 reads TGCGCCAGCGCCGACCCAGAAATAGCCAAAAACATTCAGTACTTC.

In regard to this clonotype: Possible read error: a much larger clone is one base away. V gene TRBV20-1 combines with J gene TRBJ2-2, with D possibly matching TRBD2 (5 bases). Per germline, CDR1 DFQATT and CDR2 SNEGSKA (reference sequence). This CDR3 is built from 14 residues. CDR3: CSAVRRSNAGELFF. The CDR3 nucleotides are TGCAGTGCTGTTCGGAGGTCGAACGCCGGGGAGCTGTTTTTT.

Comment on this clonotype: A much larger clone lies a single base off, so this may be a read error. The V and J genes are TRBV7-2 and TRBJ2-5; 8 bases align to TRBD1. CDR3 length: 15 amino acids. Germline CDR1 is SGHTA and CDR2 is FQGNSA. CDR3 DNA: TGTGTCAGCAGCTTAGACAGGGGCCTTGAAGAGACCCAGTACTTC. Its protein is CVSSLDRGLEETQYF.

The table lists this clonotype with many counts. The V call is TRBV12-3 or TRBV12-4, the J call TRBJ1-1, with D hard to call. The CDR3 contains 13 residues. V gave up 3 bases and J gave up 1 base, with 6 bases separating them. The CDR3 here is CASSFGRNTEAFF. Here the CDR3 DNA reads TGTGCCAGCAGTTTTGGCAGGAACACTGAAGCTTTCTTT.

This clonotype was recorded at least ten times. The V and J genes are TRBV20-1 and TRBJ2-7, with a weak D call TRBD1 (5 bases). The V gene's germline CDR1 is DFQATT and CDR2 SNEGSKA (reference sequence). Trimming shortened V by 5 bases and J by 6 bases, and 11 bases separated the two germline ends. The CDR3 is 11 residues long. The CDR3 sequence is CSASLRGEQYF. The CDR3 DNA follows: TGCAGTGCTTCCCTTAGGGGCGAGCAGTACTTC.

This clonotype was seen repeatedly, ten times or more. This sequence joins TRBV6-5 and TRBJ2-3; TRBD2 agrees at 8 bases. The length of the CDR3 is 17 residues. Germline V gives CDR1 MNHEY, CDR2 SVGAGI. The ends lost 2 bases at V and 2 bases at J; junction bases unmatched: 9. The CDR3 coding sequence is TGTGCCAGCAGTTACCCACCGTTAGCGGGATCCACAGATACGCAGTATTTT. Translation gives CASSYPPLAGSTDTQYF.

This clonotype was seen many times. The CDR3 loop reads CATSRVRDSDNEQFF. CDR3 nucleotide sequence: TGTGCCACCAGCAGAGTCCGGGACAGTGACAATGAGCAGTTCTTC. The chain links TRBV15 to TRBJ2-1; 7 bases are shared with TRBD1. The CDR3 is made up of 15 amino acids. Trimming cost V 1 base and J 5 bases; bases outside gene matches: 5. Germline V gene data show CDR1 as LNHNV and CDR2 as YYDKDF (reference sequence).